These 11 T cell receptor beta chains were all obtained from the same sample, sequenced in a study of persistence of HIV-infected CD4 T cells. Sequencing used immunoSEQ version 4 in survey mode. Data came from immunoSEQ multiplex PCR; TCRdb stores just in-frame clones and leaves some out. Of approximately 44,000 clones in the sample, roughly 90% were seen once. Antigens for these TCRs are unknown. Nonspecific anti-CD3/anti-CD28 bead stimulation represents the broad CD4+ T cell repertoire. Sorting selected CD4+ T cells upregulating both CD40 ligand and CD69. This material consisted of CD4+ T cells sorted from PBMCs after roughly 17-hour stimulation, taken from a patient who received antiretroviral therapy. The receptors were sampled from an adult man with HIV who was CMV-seropositive.

The V gene is TRBV25-1, the J gene TRBJ2-7; TRBD1 matches at 8 bases. V shed 5 bases and J 2 bases; nucleotides not matched to a gene: 5. The CDR3 extends over 14 amino acids. The germline CDR1 and CDR2 sequences are MGHDK and SYGVNS. The CDR3 DNA follows: TGTGCCAGCAGTCGAGAGACAGGGGCCTACGAGCAGTACTTC. Translating it yields CASSRETGAYEQYF.

The rearrangement joins TRBV29-1 to TRBJ2-7; TRBD1 might be the D (5 bases). The germline gives CDR1 SQVTM, CDR2 ANQGSEA. This CDR3 is built from 13 residues. V was trimmed by 4 bases and J by 0 bases, leaving 10 bases between them. The CDR3 nucleotides are TGCAGCGTTGTTCCAGGGTCCTCCTACGAGCAGTACTTC. Its translation is CSVVPGSSYEQYF.

The V and J genes are TRBV2 and TRBJ1-6; possibly TRBD1 for D (5 bases). Germline CDR1 and CDR2: SNHLY and FYNNEI. V shed 4 bases and J shed 10 bases, with 11 bases lying between them. CDR3 length: 13 amino acids. CDR3 region: CASSGGSGSPLHF. CDR3 coding DNA: TGTGCCAGCAGTGGGGGGTCGGGATCACCCCTCCACTTT.

This clone was observed once. The genes are TRBV6-5 and TRBJ2-3; tentatively, D is TRBD1 or TRBD2 (5 bases each). The CDR3 spans 14 residues. Trimming removed 7 bases from V and 2 bases from J, with 13 bases in between. The germline V gene has CDR1 MNHEY and CDR2 SVGAGI. The CDR3 DNA follows: TGTGCCAGCAAGAGAGGGGCCATCACAGATACGCAGTATTTT. The encoded protein is CASKRGAITDTQYF.

This chain joins TRBV19 and TRBJ1-2; 10 nucleotides match TRBD1. The CDR3 has 14 amino acids. V lost 7 bases and J lost 3; bases outside the gene matches: 5. From germline, CDR1 is LNHDA and CDR2 SQIVND (reference sequence). The CDR3: CASTDRGLYYGYTF. The CDR3 nucleotides are TGTGCCAGTACCGACAGGGGGCTATACTATGGCTACACCTTC.

The CDR3 DNA reads TGTGCCAGCAGTGGGGGTCCCGAGCAGCCCCAGCATTTT. Translating it yields CASSGGPEQPQHF. This chain connects TRBV25-1 to TRBJ1-5; no firm D call. This CDR3 contains 13 residues. Germline assignment: CDR1 MGHDK and CDR2 SYGVNS. V was shortened by 4 bases and J by 7 bases, with 11 bases between the two germline ends.

This chain uses TRBV6-6 with TRBJ1-2; D is unresolved. The CDR3 sequence is 13 residues long. Trimming removed 6 bases at V and 4 bases at J, with 12 bases between. Germline lookup yields CDR1 MNHNY and CDR2 SVGAGI (reference sequence). CDR3 in DNA: TGTGCCAGCAGCGCTACAGATTTCTATGGCTACACCTTC. Its translation is CASSATDFYGYTF.

The V and J genes are TRBV12-3 or TRBV12-4 and TRBJ1-5; D is uncertain. The CDR3 contains 13 residues. The V and J ends lost 4 bases and 4 bases respectively, with 8 bases between them. CDR3 sequence (DNA): TGTGCCAGCAGTTCGAGTGCGAATCAGCCCCAGCATTTT. Its protein is CASSSSANQPQHF.

The chain is built from TRBV24-1 and TRBJ1-4; TRBD1 agrees at 9 bases. V dropped 4 bases and J dropped 5; count of bases not matched to a gene: 7. This CDR3 has 16 residues. Germline CDR1 KGHDR, CDR2 SFDVKD. CDR3 sequence: CATSDPPGQGNEKLFF. The CDR3, as DNA: TGTGCCACCAGTGACCCTCCGGGACAGGGAAATGAAAAACTGTTTTTT.

As to this clone: At one end the junction does not follow the germline gene, possibly because of a read error. This chain links TRBV28 with TRBJ2-1, with D unclear. The CDR3 extends over 11 amino acids. Looked up from germline, CDR1 is MDHEN and CDR2 is SYDVKM. The CDR3 nucleotides read TGTGCCAGCAGTCGCGACAAGGAGCAGTTCTTC. Amino acids: CASSRDKEQFF. The full variable domain, with the rest looked up from reference TRBV28 and TRBJ2-1, is DVKVTQSSRYLVKRTGEKVFLECVQDMDHENMFWYRQDPGLGLRLIYFSYDVKMKEKGDIPEGYSVSREKKERFSLILESASTNQTSMYLCASSRDKEQFFGPGTRLTVL.

The chain carries TRBV12-2 and TRBJ1-2. TRBV12-2 is marked as a pseudogene. The CDR3 consists of 13 residues. CDR3 protein: CASLPKGSYGYTF. DNA for the CDR3: TGTGCAAGTCTCCCTAAGGGAAGCTATGGCTACACCTTC.